This T cell receptor beta chain is from a study of T-cell reconstitution after alpha-beta-depleted transplantation in children. General study findings and limits: Alpha-beta T cells about two months after transplant reportedly derived from several hundred expanded graft clones.

Trimming cost V 3 bases and J 3 bases; bases outside gene matches: 17. CDR3 length: 20 amino acids. This clonotype was observed at least ten times. Its antigen is unknown. Molecular barcoding with unique molecular identifiers was used for the TCRbeta library. MiXCR, applied by TCRdb to the PCR reads, yields one record per CDR3 protein. This sample carries roughly 200,000 distinct CDR3 sequences, approximately 6.3% of them seen once, and the ten largest clones take 4.5% to 6.5%. The source of this sequence is a boy between 2 and 10 years old with acute lymphoblastic leukemia, due to receive a stem cell transplant. The V and J genes are TRBV12-3 or TRBV12-4 and TRBJ2-7; 13 bases agree with TRBD2. Sequencing was performed on PBMCs, taken before TCRalphabeta/CD19-depleted stem cell transplant. The CDR3 sequence: CASSFVAWGLAGMYLYEQYF. CDR3 bases: TGTGCCAGCAGTTTTGTCGCCTGGGGACTAGCGGGAATGTATCTCTACGAGCAGTACTTC.